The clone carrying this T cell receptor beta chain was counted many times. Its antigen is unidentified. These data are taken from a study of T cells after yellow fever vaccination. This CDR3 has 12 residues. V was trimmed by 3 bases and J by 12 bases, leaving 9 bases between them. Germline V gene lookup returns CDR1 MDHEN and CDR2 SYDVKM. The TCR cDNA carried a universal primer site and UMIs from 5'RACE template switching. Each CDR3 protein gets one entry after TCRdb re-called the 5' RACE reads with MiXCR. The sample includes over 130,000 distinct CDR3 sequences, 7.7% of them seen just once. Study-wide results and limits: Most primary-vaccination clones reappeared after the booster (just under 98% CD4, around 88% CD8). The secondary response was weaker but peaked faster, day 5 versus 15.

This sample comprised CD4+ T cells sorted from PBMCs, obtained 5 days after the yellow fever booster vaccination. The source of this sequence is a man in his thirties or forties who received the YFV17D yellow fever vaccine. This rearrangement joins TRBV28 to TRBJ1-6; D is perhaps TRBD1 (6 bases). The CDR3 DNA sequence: TGTGCCAGCAGTTTGAGAGGGGGACCCCTCCACTTT. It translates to CASSLRGGPLHF.